The 11 T cell receptor beta chains in this list originate from one sample, sequenced in a study of T cells in Graves' hyperthyroidism and ophthalmopathy. RNA transcripts provided the source from which TCR beta CDR3 regions were amplified. The study used the HTBI primer set for a first-round RT-PCR of the TCR CDR3. Each CDR3 protein gets one entry after TCRdb re-called the multiplex PCR reads with MiXCR. This table has about 520,000 distinct CDR3 sequences, approximately 25% appearing once. Sequencing input: blood. The receptors shown here come from a woman aged 25 to 39 with Graves' ophthalmopathy.

This clonotype came up many times. This chain connects TRBV29-1 to TRBJ2-5; D not resolved. The CDR3 length is 11 residues. Germline values: CDR1 SQVTM, CDR2 ANQGSEA. The germline V and J ends were trimmed by 2 bases and 2 bases, with 3 bases remaining between them. The CDR3, as DNA: TGCAGCGTTGAACGGCAAGAGACCCAGTACTTC. Its translation: CSVERQETQYF.

This clonotype was counted many times. The chain couples TRBV2 to TRBJ1-1; 9 nucleotides line up with TRBD1. V was pared by 9 bases and J by 4 bases, with 0 bases of the junction left unmatched. The CDR3 is made up of 11 amino acids. Germline CDR1 and CDR2: SNHLY and FYNNEI. The CDR3 nucleotides read TGTGCCAGGACAGGGGGCACTGAAGCTTTCTTT. As protein: CARTGGTEAFF.

V gene TRBV12-3 or TRBV12-4 combines with J gene TRBJ2-7, with TRBD1 as a possible D gene (5 bases). CDR3 size: 14 residues. Deletions cut 6 bases from V and 3 bases from J, with 15 bases between. The CDR3 protein is CASRAQGTLYEQYF. The CDR3 DNA is TGTGCCAGCAGGGCCCAGGGAACCCTCTACGAGCAGTACTTC.

This clonotype was recorded many times. The chain has TRBV11-1 and TRBJ2-5; D unresolved. The length of the CDR3 is 13 residues. The germline V gene encodes CDR1 SGHAT and CDR2 FQDESV (reference sequence). The V end lost 5 bases, the J end lost 4 bases, and 11 bases lay between the germline ends. CDR3: CASSNLDAETQYF. CDR3 in DNA: TGTGCCAGCAGCAATTTGGATGCAGAGACCCAGTACTTC.

This clonotype has a handful of counts. This rearrangement joins TRBV7-9 to TRBJ1-1; TRBD1 matches 7 bases. The CDR3 length is 15 residues. V lost 4 bases, J lost 3 bases, and 8 bases stayed unmatched. Per germline, CDR1 SEHNR and CDR2 FQNEAQ (reference sequence). CDR3 DNA: TGTGCCAGCAGCTACCCCCGACAGGGCGACACTGAAGCTTTCTTT. Translating gives CASSYPRQGDTEAFF.

This CDR3 reads CASTLGRGDYGYTF. CDR3 nucleotide sequence: TGTGCCAGCACCCTGGGACGGGGGGACTATGGCTACACCTTC. The chain recombines TRBV6-1 with TRBJ1-2; D may be TRBD1 (5 bases). Germline assignment: CDR1 MNHNS and CDR2 SASEGT. This CDR3 region has 14 residues. With 7 bases removed from V and 3 bases from J, the gap between germline ends came to 15 bases.

This clonotype was seen at least ten times. The chain links TRBV6-2 or TRBV6-3 to TRBJ2-5; D gene unclear. Trimming took 5 bases from V and 5 from J, leaving 9 bases between them. The CDR3 is made up of 12 amino acids. CDR1 and CDR2 (germline): MNHEY, SVGEGT. CDR3 coding DNA: TGTGCCAGCAGTAGATCCTGGGAGACCCAGTACTTC. Protein product: CASSRSWETQYF.

This clonotype was counted ten times or more. The rearrangement joins TRBV4-3 to TRBJ1-1, with 7 bases that match TRBD1. The CDR3 is 16 amino acids. The junction had 12 bases not matched to a gene; V was cut back by 4 bases and J by 4 bases. Germline values: CDR1 LGHNA, CDR2 YSLEER. CDR3: CASSPANLAGGTEAFF. DNA of the CDR3: TGCGCCAGCAGCCCAGCTAATTTAGCAGGGGGCACTGAAGCTTTCTTT.

The chain employs TRBV20-1 and TRBJ2-7; 8 bases map to TRBD1. Germline CDR1 reads DFQATT; CDR2 reads SNEGSKA (reference sequence). J was trimmed by 0 bases and V by 1 base; bases with no gene match: 5. This CDR3 contains 15 residues. CDR3 nucleotide sequence: TGCAGTGCTAGAGGCTCAGGGACAGGCTCCTACGAGCAGTACTTC. Protein: CSARGSGTGSYEQYF.

About this clonotype itself: Its ends do not fully match the called genes, so a read error is possible. The chain joins TRBV6-2 or TRBV6-3 to TRBJ2-7, with D maybe TRBD2 (5 bases). The CDR3 sequence is 12 residues long. Germline CDR1 reads MNHEY; CDR2 reads SVGEGT. CDR3 loop: CSSSIGIGEQYF. The CDR3 DNA sequence: TGTTCCAGCAGTATCGGGATAGGGGAGCAGTACTTC.

This clonotype was counted ten times or more. The J gene is TRBJ1-3, the V gene TRBV25-1, with 7 bases lining up with TRBD1. With V trimmed by 8 bases and J by 0 bases, 16 bases remained unmatched. CDR3 size: 18 residues. The germline V gene encodes CDR1 MGHDK and CDR2 SYGVNS. CDR3 sequence reads: CASQNQQGISDSGNTIYF. The CDR3 DNA reads TGTGCCAGCCAGAACCAACAGGGGATCAGCGACTCTGGAAACACCATATATTTT. The variable domain in full, completed from reference TRBV25-1 and TRBJ1-3, reads EADIYQTPRYLVIGTGKKITLECSQTMGHDKMYWYQQDPGMELHLIHYSYGVNSTEKGDLSSESTVSRIRTEHFPLTLESARPSHTSQYLCASQNQQGISDSGNTIYFGEGSWLTVV.